This T cell receptor (beta chain) was sequenced for a study of CD8 T cells in Susac syndrome. Study-wide results and limits: Susac CD8+ clonal expansion peaked in TEMRA cells and active patients.

The CDR3 sequence is 15 residues long. V shed 4 bases, J shed 6 bases, and the junction held 7 bases outside the gene matches. In germline, CDR1 is SGHVS, CDR2 FNYEAQ. With regard to this clonotype: Its antigen is undetermined.

The RNA, about 0.5 to 1 ug, was put through reverse transcription using random hexamers. Amplification of the TCR beta CDR3 was carried out by immunoSEQ multiplex PCR, which spanned a total of 54 Vbeta and 13 Jbeta segments. TCRdb ran MiXCR on the immunoSEQ multiplex PCR reads and lists one entry per CDR3 protein. The data contain some 130,000 distinct CDR3 sequences, 85% to 95% of them seen just once; the ten biggest clones take up approximately 0.18%. Sequencing input: CD8+ T cells from PBMCs. This sequence originates from a human donor with Susac syndrome. The chain is built from TRBV7-6 and TRBJ2-1; 9 bases fit TRBD2. This CDR3 is CASSSQREVLNEQFF. The CDR3 DNA reads TGTGCCAGCAGCTCCCAGCGGGAGGTACTCAATGAGCAGTTCTTC.